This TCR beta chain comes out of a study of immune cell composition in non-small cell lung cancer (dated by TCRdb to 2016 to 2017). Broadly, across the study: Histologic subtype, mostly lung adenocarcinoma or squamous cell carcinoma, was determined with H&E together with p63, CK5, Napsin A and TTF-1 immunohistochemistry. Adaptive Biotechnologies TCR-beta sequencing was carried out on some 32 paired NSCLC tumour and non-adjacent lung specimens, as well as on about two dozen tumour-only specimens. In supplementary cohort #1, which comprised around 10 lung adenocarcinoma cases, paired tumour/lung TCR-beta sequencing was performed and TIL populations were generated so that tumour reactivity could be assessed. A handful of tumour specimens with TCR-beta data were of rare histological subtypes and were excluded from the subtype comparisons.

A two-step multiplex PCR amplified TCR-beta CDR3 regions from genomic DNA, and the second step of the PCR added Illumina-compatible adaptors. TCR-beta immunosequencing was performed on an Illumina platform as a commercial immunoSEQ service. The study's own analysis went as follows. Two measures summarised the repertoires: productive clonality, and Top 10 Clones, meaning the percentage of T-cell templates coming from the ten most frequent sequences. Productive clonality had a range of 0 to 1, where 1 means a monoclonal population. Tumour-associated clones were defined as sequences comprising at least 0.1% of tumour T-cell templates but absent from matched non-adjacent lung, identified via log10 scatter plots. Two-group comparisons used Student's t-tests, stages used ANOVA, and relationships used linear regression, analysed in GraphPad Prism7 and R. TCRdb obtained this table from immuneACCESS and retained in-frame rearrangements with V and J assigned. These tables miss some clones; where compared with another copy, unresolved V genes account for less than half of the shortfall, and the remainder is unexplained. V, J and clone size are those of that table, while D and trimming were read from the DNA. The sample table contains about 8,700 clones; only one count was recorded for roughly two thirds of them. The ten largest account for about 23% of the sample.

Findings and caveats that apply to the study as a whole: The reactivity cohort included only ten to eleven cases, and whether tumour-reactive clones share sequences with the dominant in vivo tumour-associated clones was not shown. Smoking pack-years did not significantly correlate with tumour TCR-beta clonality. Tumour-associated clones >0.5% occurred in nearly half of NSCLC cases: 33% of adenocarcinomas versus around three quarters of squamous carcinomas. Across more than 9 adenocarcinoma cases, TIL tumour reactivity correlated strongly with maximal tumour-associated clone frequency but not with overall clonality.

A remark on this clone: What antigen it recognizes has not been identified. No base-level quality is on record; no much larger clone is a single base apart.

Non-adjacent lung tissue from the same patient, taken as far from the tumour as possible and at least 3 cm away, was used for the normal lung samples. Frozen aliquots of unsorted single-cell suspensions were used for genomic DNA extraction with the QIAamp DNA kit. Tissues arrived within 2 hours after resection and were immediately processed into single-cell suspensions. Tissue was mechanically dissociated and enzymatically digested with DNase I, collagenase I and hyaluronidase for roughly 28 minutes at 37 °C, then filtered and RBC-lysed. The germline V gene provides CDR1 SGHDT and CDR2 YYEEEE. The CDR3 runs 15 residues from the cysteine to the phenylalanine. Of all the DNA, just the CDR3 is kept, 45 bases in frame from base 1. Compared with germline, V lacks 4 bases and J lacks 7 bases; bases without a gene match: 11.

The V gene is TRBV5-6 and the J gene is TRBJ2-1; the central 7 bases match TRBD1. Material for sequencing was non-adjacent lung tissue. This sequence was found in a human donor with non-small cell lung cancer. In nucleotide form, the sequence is TGTGCCAGCAGCCCCGACAGGGCGTCTCGGAATGAGCAGTTCTTC. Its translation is CASSPDRASRNEQFF.